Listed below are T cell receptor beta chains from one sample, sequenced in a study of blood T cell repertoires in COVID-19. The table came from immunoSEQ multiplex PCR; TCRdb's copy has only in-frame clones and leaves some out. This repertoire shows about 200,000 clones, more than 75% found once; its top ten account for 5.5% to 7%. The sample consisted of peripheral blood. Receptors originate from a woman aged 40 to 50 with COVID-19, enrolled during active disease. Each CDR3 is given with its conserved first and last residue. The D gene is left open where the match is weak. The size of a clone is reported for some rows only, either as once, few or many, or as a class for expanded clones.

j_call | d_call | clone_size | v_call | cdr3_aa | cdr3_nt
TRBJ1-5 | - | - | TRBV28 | CASSLPRSHSNQPQHF | TGTGCCAGCAGTTTACCCCGTAGCCATAGCAATCAGCCCCAGCATTTT
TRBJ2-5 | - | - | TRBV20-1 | CSARGTGPGNF | TGCAGTGCTAGAGGGACTGGCCCAGGAAACTTC
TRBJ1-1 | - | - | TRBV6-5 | CASSFPQGRRAFF | TGTGCCAGCAGTTTCCCTCAGGGAAGGCGAGCTTTCTTT
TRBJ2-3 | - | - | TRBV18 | CASSPGRLADTQYF | TGTGCCAGCTCACCGGGCCGACTAGCAGATACGCAGTATTTT
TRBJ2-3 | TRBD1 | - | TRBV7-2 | CASSLVGGPADTQYF | TGTGCCAGCAGCTTAGTAGGGGGCCCAGCAGATACGCAGTATTTT
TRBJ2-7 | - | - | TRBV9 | CASSLDGFSSYEQYF | TGTGCCAGCAGCCTTGACGGGTTTAGCTCCTACGAGCAGTACTTC
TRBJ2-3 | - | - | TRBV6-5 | CASCLGVPDTQYF | TGTGCCAGCTGTTTAGGGGTTCCGGATACGCAGTATTTT
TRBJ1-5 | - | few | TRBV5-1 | CASSLGHENQPQHF | TGCGCCAGCAGCTTAGGACACGAGAATCAGCCCCAGCATTTT
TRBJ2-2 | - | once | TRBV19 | CASSTSHTGELFF | TGTGCCAGTAGTACATCCCACACCGGGGAGCTGTTTTTT
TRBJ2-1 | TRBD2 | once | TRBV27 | CASSHTSGVNNEQFF | TGTGCCAGCAGCCACACTAGCGGGGTAAACAATGAGCAGTTCTTC
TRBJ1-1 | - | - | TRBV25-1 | CASSYQGSTEAFF | TGTGCCAGCAGTTATCAGGGATCCACTGAAGCTTTCTTT
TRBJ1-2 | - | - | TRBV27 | CASSLYSGPYGYTF | TGTGCCAGCAGTTTATACTCAGGGCCTTATGGCTACACCTTC
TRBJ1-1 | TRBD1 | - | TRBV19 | CASSGTDRREAFF | TGTGCCAGTAGTGGGACAGACCGGAGGGAAGCTTTCTTT
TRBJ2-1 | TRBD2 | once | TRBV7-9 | CASSLSPKSGRSYNEQFF | TGTGCCAGCAGCTTATCCCCCAAAAGCGGGAGATCGTACAATGAGCAGTTCTTC
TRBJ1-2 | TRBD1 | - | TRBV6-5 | CASRLPPGQGSGYTF | TGTGCCAGCAGACTCCCTCCGGGACAGGGGAGTGGCTACACCTTC
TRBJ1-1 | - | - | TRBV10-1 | CAKLQVWDTEAFF | TGCGCCAAATTACAGGTATGGGACACTGAAGCTTTCTTT
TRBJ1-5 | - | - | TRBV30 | CAWSVSPGQPQHF | TGTGCCTGGAGTGTTTCCCCCGGTCAGCCCCAGCATTTT
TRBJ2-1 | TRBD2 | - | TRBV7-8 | CASSLGTSAWHEQFF | TGTGCCAGCAGCTTAGGGACTAGCGCCTGGCATGAGCAGTTCTTC
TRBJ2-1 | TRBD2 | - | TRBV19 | CASSIGGRSTNEQFF | TGTGCCAGTAGTATAGGCGGGAGGAGTACCAATGAGCAGTTCTTC
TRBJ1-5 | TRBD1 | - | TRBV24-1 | CATSGGWDQPQHF | TGTGCCACCTCAGGGGGTTGGGATCAGCCCCAGCATTTT
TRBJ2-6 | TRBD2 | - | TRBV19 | CASSISGGDGANVLTF | TGTGCCAGTAGTATATCGGGGGGGGACGGGGCCAACGTCCTGACTTTC
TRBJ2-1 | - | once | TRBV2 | CASSDQLNRDTSHNEQFF | TGTGCCAGCAGTGATCAACTCAACCGGGACACAAGCCACAATGAGCAGTTCTTC
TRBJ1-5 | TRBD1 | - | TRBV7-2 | CASSRTLDRVRQPQHF | TGTGCCAGCAGCCGCACTCTCGACAGGGTACGACAGCCCCAGCATTTT
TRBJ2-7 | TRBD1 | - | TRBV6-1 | CASSDTGGPYEQYF | TGTGCCAGCAGTGATACAGGGGGCCCCTACGAGCAGTACTTC
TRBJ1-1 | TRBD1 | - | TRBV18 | CASSPNAVGTGGTEAFF | TGTGCCAGCTCACCAAACGCGGTTGGGACAGGGGGCACTGAAGCTTTCTTT
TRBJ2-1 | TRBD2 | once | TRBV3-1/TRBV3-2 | CASSLTSGGYNEQFF | TGTGCCAGCAGCCTTACTAGCGGGGGTTACAATGAGCAGTTCTTC
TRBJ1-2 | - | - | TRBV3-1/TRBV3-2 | CASSQGSSGGGGYTF | TGTGCCAGCAGCCAAGGCTCGAGTGGGGGCGGTGGCTACACCTTC
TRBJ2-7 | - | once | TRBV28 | CASSLPPAYEQYF | TGTGCCAGCAGTTTACCCCCAGCCTACGAGCAGTACTTC
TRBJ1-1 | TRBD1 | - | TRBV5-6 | CASSIDRDTEAFF | TGTGCCAGCAGCATAGACAGGGACACTGAAGCTTTCTTT
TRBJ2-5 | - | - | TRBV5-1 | CASSFGGIQGETQYF | TGCGCCAGCAGCTTCGGAGGAATCCAGGGGGAGACCCAGTACTTC
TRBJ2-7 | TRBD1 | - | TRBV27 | CASSLFGTGTYEQYF | TGTGCCAGCAGTTTATTCGGGACAGGGACCTACGAGCAGTACTTC
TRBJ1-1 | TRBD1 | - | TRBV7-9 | CASSRTGTEAFF | TGTGCCAGCAGCCGGACAGGAACTGAAGCTTTCTTT